The 18 T cell receptor beta chains below come from one sample, sequenced in a study of cytomegalovirus exposure and HLA in healthy donors (dated by TCRdb to about 2017). The library was built by means of the immunoSEQ multiplex PCR assay. For the multiplex PCR, a mixture combining 60 forward primers for TCR Vbeta segments and 13 reverse primers for TCR Jbeta segments was used. Held by TCRdb, this immuneACCESS table contains in-frame sequences only and omits some clones. Under half of the omission traces to an unresolved V gene where checked; the cause of the rest is unknown. The sample includes approximately 180,000 clones, with 80% to 85% observed a single time. The top ten hold 0.95% to 1.4% of the sample. Sample: PBMCs. The receptors shown here come from a woman in her 40s in good health and CMV-seronegative.

The rearrangement joins TRBV6-1 to TRBJ2-3; possible D gene TRBD2, 6 bases. V lost 3 bases and J lost 0, with 13 bases in between. CDR1 and CDR2 from the germline V gene are MNHNS and SASEGT. The CDR3 is 16 residues long. Here the CDR3 DNA reads TGTGCCAGCAGTGATTTTATGGACTACAGCACAGATACGCAGTATTTT. It encodes CASSDFMDYSTDTQYF.

In its sample, this clone was seen a few times. This chain connects TRBV6-5 to TRBJ2-1; TRBD2 matches 7 bases. The CDR3 extends over 15 amino acids. V lost 6 bases, J lost 4 bases, and 9 bases stayed unmatched. Germline CDR1 reads MNHEY; CDR2 reads SVGAGI. The CDR3, as DNA: TGTGCCAGCAGGTTAGGGGCTAGCGGTTACAATGAGCAGTTCTTC. Amino acids: CASRLGASGYNEQFF.

The chain is built from TRBV18 and TRBJ2-5; the D gene is possibly TRBD2 (6 bases). Germline values: CDR1 KGHSH, CDR2 LQKENI. There are 15 residues in the CDR3. V lost 0 bases, J lost 4 bases, and 12 bases lay in between. This CDR3 is CASSPPGGGIETQYF. CDR3 bases: TGTGCCAGCTCACCACCGGGGGGAGGAATAGAGACCCAGTACTTC. Complete variable domain (other parts from reference TRBV18 and TRBJ2-5): NAGVMQNPRHLVRRRGQEARLRCSPMKGHSHVYWYRQLPEEGLKFMVYLQKENIIDESGMPKERFSAEFPKEGPSILRIQQVVRGDSAAYFCASSPPGGGIETQYFGPGTRLLVL.

The rearrangement uses TRBV30 and TRBJ2-1, with TRBD1 matching over 11 bases. Germline V lookup: CDR1 GTSNPN, CDR2 SVGIG (reference sequence). The CDR3 has 14 amino acids. V lost 3 bases to trimming and J lost 5 bases; unmatched junction nucleotides: 3. The CDR3 nucleotides are TGTGCCTGGAGAGGACAGGGGGCCCACAATGAGCAGTTCTTC. Translated, it gives CAWRGQGAHNEQFF.

The V gene is TRBV6-5, the J gene TRBJ2-7, with 7 bases matching TRBD1. Germline CDR1 is MNHEY and CDR2 is SVGAGI. The CDR3 loop spans 13 amino acids. With 6 bases clipped from V and 5 bases from J, the junction kept 7 bases outside the gene matches. This CDR3 is CASRVRQGNEQYV. Here the CDR3 DNA reads TGTGCCAGCAGGGTACGACAGGGAAACGAGCAGTACGTC.

The rearrangement links TRBV19 to TRBJ1-1, with TRBD1 identical over 9 bases. The germline CDR1 and CDR2 sequences are LNHDA and SQIVND (reference sequence). Trimming took 11 bases from V and 7 from J; bases not matched to a gene: 11. The CDR3 consists of 13 residues. CDR3 protein: CASKQGAVYEAFF. CDR3 DNA: TGTGCCTCCAAACAGGGGGCGGTCTATGAAGCTTTCTTT. Using reference TRBV19 and TRBJ1-1 for the parts outside the CDR3, the full variable domain is DGGITQSPKYLFRKEGQNVTLSCEQNLNHDAMYWYRQDPGQGLRLIYYSQIVNDFQKGDIAEGYSVSREKKESFPLTVTSAQKNPTAFYLCASKQGAVYEAFFGQGTRLTVV.

On this clone itself: The junction does not match germline at one end; this may be a read error. The chain uses TRBV7-9 and TRBJ1-2; 12 bases match TRBD1. Germline values: CDR1 SEHNR, CDR2 FQNEAQ (reference sequence). The CDR3 totals 16 residues. The CDR3 DNA reads TGTTCCAGCACCCCGGGACAGGGGGCGCGGGGCTATGGCTACACCTTC. Residues: CSSTPGQGARGYGYTF. Full variable domain (missing parts from reference TRBV7-9 and TRBJ1-2): DTGVSQNPRHKITKRGQNVTFRCDPISEHNRLYWYRQTLGQGPEFLTYFQNEAQLEKSRLLSDRFSAERPKGSFSTLEIQRTEQGDSAMYLCSSTPGQGARGYGYTFGSGTRLTVV.

The chain carries TRBV7-2 and TRBJ2-5, with TRBD2 matching over 9 bases. Germline CDR1 SGHTA, CDR2 FQGNSA. The CDR3 loop spans 13 amino acids. The V and J ends lost 5 bases and 3 bases, in that order; junction bases with no gene match: 1. The CDR3 spells CASSRLAEETQYF. The CDR3 region has the DNA TGTGCCAGCAGCCGACTAGCGGAAGAGACCCAGTACTTC.

This clone was picked up one time. The CDR3 reads CASSFQAGGTDTQYF. CDR3 DNA: TGTGCCAGCAGCTTCCAAGCGGGAGGGACAGATACGCAGTATTTT. The V and J genes are TRBV7-2 and TRBJ2-3; 10 bases agree with TRBD2. The CDR3 consists of 15 residues. Per the germline V gene, CDR1 is SGHTA and CDR2 is FQGNSA. V was pared by 3 bases and J by 3 bases, with 3 bases of the junction left unmatched.

The gene calls are TRBV19 and TRBJ1-5; weak D call: TRBD1 (6 bases). This CDR3 is built from 14 residues. The germline V gene encodes CDR1 LNHDA and CDR2 SQIVND (reference sequence). V dropped 7 bases and J dropped 3 bases, with 13 bases sitting between them. In DNA, the CDR3 is TGTGCCAGTACGGAGAGGGGGTACAATCAGCCCCAGCATTTT. Encoded protein: CASTERGYNQPQHF.

In this sample, this clone turned up once. The chain joins TRBV19 to TRBJ2-4; TRBD2 aligns across 7 bases. Germline V CDR1 and CDR2: LNHDA, SQIVND (reference sequence). Unmatched junction bases numbered 15, after V lost 4 bases and J lost 6 bases. CDR3 length: 17 residues. The DNA for the CDR3 is TGTGCCAGTAGTAACAAAAACGTTCGGGCTAGCGGAAACATTCAGTACTTC. Residues: CASSNKNVRASGNIQYF. The variable domain in full, with the rest retrieved from reference TRBV19 and TRBJ2-4, is DGGITQSPKYLFRKEGQNVTLSCEQNLNHDAMYWYRQDPGQGLRLIYYSQIVNDFQKGDIAEGYSVSREKKESFPLTVTSAQKNPTAFYLCASSNKNVRASGNIQYFGAGTRLSVL.

The chain couples TRBV5-1 to TRBJ2-3; the match to TRBD2 covers 10 bases. Germline CDR1 reads SGHRS; CDR2 reads YFSETQ. V lost 2 bases to trimming and J lost 1 base; unmatched junction nucleotides: 4. The CDR3 is 16 amino acids. In nucleotides, the CDR3 is TGCGCCAGCAGCTTAGTTCTAGCGGGAGGCACAGATACGCAGTATTTT. It yields the protein CASSLVLAGGTDTQYF.

This chain uses TRBV19 with TRBJ2-1; TRBD2 matches 8 bases. With V trimmed by 6 bases and J by 0 bases, 7 bases remained unmatched. The germline CDR1 and CDR2 sequences are LNHDA and SQIVND (reference sequence). This CDR3 is 16 amino acids long. CDR3 residues: CASSSGTRSSYNEQFF. The DNA of the CDR3 is TGTGCCAGTAGCTCCGGGACTAGATCCTCCTACAATGAGCAGTTCTTC.

The rearrangement uses TRBV5-4 and TRBJ2-3, with TRBD2 identical over 9 bases. J gave up 4 bases and V 3 bases, and 3 bases lay outside the gene matches. The CDR3 runs 14 residues. The germline V gene encodes CDR1 SGHNT and CDR2 YYREEE (reference sequence). The CDR3 DNA sequence: TGTGCCAGCAGCTGGGCTAGCGGGGCAGATACGCAGTATTTT. It yields the protein CASSWASGADTQYF.

This chain connects TRBV29-1 to TRBJ2-7; a weak D match, TRBD1 (7 bases). The germline V gene encodes CDR1 SQVTM and CDR2 ANQGSEA. V lost 4 bases, J lost 7 bases, and 14 bases lay in between. This CDR3 spans 12 amino acids. The DNA of the CDR3 is TGCAGCGTTGGGGGAGGCAGGGGGGAGCAGTACGTC. This translates into CSVGGGRGEQYV.

The J gene is TRBJ2-7, the V gene TRBV11-3; 11 nucleotides match TRBD1. There are 16 residues in the CDR3. With V trimmed by 4 bases and J by 4 bases, 9 bases remained unmatched. Germline V gene sequence: CDR1 SGHNT, CDR2 YENEEA. CDR3 nucleotides: TGTGCCAGCAGCTCGAATTCGGGACAGGGGGGATACGAGCAGTACTTC. Translated: CASSSNSGQGGYEQYF.

V gene TRBV11-1 combines with J gene TRBJ1-4; D not resolved. The V and J ends lost 3 bases and 5 bases respectively, with 16 bases between them. The CDR3 consists of 16 residues. Germline values: CDR1 SGHAT, CDR2 FQDESV (reference sequence). The CDR3 protein is CASSFNSGPGNEKLFF. The CDR3 nucleotides are TGTGCCAGCAGCTTTAATTCCGGTCCGGGGAATGAAAAACTGTTTTTT.

V gene TRBV11-2 combines with J gene TRBJ1-1; D is unresolved. CDR3 length: 11 amino acids. The V end lost 3 bases, the J end lost 4 bases, and 3 bases lay between the germline ends. CDR1 and CDR2 (germline): SGHAT, FQNNGV. The CDR3 protein is CASSFFTEAFF. The CDR3 DNA reads TGTGCCAGCAGCTTCTTCACTGAAGCTTTCTTT.